Given below is one T cell receptor (beta chain) in context. Antigen: not known. The data belong to a study of multiple sclerosis patients with progressive multifocal leukoencephalopathy. Study-wide points: It is unclear whether the findings reflect JC virus infection or general immunocompromise.

Each PCR contained spiked synthetic TR CDR3 controls spanning every V-J pairing. Repertoires were generated with immunoSEQ multiplex PCR, while TCRdb's copy carries only in-frame clones and drops some. The sample lists 25,000 to 30,000 clones; roughly nine tenths were seen once. Time point meaning: less than 7 months of natalizumab therapy. All PML patients were female, and all patients had earlier interferon beta. T1 marks 6 months and T2 marks 12 months of natalizumab therapy. CDR3 length: 14 residues. Trimming stripped 2 bases from V and 10 bases from J, with 17 bases between. Looked up from germline, CDR1 is MDHEN and CDR2 is SYDVKM.

This sequence joins TRBV28 and TRBJ1-1, with a weak D call TRBD1 (6 bases). The input for sequencing was PBMCs, taken from a patient treated with natalizumab. The receptor was derived from a human donor with multiple sclerosis. The CDR3 region has the DNA TGTGCCAGCAGTTTACCTCTACAGGGACGTGCAGCTTTCTTT. Protein product: CASSLPLQGRAAFF.